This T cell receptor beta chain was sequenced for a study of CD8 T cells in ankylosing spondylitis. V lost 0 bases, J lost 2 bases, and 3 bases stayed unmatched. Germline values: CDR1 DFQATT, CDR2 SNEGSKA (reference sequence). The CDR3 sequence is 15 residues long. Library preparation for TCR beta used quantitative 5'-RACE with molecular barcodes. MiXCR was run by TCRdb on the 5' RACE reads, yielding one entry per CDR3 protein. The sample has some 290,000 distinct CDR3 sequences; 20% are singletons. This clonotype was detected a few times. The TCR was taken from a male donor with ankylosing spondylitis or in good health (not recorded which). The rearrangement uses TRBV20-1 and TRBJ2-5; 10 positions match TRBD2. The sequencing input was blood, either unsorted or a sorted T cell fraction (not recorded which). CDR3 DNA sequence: TGCAGTGCTAGAGATGGACTAGCGGTTCAAGAGACCCAGTACTTC. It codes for CSARDGLAVQETQYF.